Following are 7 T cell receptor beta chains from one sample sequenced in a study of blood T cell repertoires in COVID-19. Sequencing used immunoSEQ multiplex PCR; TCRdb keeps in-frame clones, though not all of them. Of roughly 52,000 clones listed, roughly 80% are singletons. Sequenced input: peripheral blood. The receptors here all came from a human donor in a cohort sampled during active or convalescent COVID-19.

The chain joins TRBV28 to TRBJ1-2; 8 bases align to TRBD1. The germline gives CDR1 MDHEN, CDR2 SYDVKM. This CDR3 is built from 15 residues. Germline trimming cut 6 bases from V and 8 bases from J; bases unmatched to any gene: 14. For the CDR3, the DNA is TGTGCCAGCAGCACCCCTGGACAGGGTGTTCGGGGCTACACCTTC. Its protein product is CASSTPGQGVRGYTF.

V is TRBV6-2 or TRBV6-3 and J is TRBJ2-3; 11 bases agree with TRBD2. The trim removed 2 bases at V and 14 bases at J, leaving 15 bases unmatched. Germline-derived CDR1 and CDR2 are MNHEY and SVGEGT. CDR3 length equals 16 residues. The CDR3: CASSYRASGGPGKGYF. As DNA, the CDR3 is TGTGCCAGCAGTTACAGGGCTAGCGGGGGGCCCGGGAAAGGGTATTTT.

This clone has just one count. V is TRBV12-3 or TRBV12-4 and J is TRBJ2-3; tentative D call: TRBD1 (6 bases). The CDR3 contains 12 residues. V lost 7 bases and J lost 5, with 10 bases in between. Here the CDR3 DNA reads TGTGCCAGCACCCTAGGGGGAGATACGCAGTATTTT. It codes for CASTLGGDTQYF.

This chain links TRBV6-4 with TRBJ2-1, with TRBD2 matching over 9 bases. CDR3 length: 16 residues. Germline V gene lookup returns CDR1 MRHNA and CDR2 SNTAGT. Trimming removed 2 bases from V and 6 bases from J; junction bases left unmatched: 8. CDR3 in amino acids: CASSDPTSGYPNEQFF. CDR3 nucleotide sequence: TGTGCCAGCAGTGACCCCACTAGCGGGTACCCCAATGAGCAGTTCTTC.

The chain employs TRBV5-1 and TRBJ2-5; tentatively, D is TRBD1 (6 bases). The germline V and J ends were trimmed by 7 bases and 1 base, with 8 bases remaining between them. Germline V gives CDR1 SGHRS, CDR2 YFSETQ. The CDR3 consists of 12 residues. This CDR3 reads CASYRAQETQYF. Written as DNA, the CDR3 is TGCGCCAGCTACAGGGCCCAAGAGACCCAGTACTTC.

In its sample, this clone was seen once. CDR3 protein: CASSNGLAGGAGELFF. The CDR3 DNA reads TGTGCCAGCAGCAACGGACTAGCGGGGGGCGCCGGGGAGCTGTTTTTT. The V and J genes are TRBV6-2 or TRBV6-3 and TRBJ2-2; 14 nucleotides line up with TRBD2. This CDR3 is 16 amino acids long. Unmatched junction bases numbered 6, after V lost 6 bases and J lost 6 bases. Germline V lookup: CDR1 MNHEY, CDR2 SVGEGT.

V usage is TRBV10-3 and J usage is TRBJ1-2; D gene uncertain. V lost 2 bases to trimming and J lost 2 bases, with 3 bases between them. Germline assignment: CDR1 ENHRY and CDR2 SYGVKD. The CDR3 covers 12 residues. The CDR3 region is CAISEPNYGYTF. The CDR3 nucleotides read TGTGCCATCAGTGAGCCGAACTATGGCTACACCTTC.